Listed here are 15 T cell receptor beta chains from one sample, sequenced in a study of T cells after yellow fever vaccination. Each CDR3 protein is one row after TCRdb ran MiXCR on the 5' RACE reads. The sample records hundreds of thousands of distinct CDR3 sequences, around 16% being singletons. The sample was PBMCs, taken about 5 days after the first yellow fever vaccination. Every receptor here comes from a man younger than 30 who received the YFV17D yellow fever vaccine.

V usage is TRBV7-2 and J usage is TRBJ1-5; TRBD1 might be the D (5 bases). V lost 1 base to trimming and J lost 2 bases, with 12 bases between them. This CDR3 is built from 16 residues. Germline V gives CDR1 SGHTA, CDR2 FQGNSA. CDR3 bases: TGTGCCAGCAGCTTAGTGCAGGGCGATGGCAATCAGCCCCAGCATTTT. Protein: CASSLVQGDGNQPQHF. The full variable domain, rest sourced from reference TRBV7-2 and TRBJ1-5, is GAGVSQSPSNKVTEKGKDVELRCDPISGHTALYWYRQSLGQGLEFLIYFQGNSAPDKSGLPSDRFSAERTGGSVSTLTIQRTQQEDSAVYLCASSLVQGDGNQPQHFGDGTRLSIL.

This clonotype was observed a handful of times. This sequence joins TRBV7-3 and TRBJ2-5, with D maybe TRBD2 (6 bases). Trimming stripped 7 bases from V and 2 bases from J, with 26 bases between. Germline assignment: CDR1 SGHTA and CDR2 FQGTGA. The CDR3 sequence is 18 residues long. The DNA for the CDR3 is TGTGCCAGCACCCTGCGGGGAGGCCCTTTTTTCCTTCAAGAGACCCAGTACTTC. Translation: CASTLRGGPFFLQETQYF.

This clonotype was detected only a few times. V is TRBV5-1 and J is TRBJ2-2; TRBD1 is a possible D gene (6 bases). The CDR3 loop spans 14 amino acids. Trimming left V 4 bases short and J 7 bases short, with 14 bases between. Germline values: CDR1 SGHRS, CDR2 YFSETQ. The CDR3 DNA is TGCGCCAGCAGCCTGGACAGCGTTCGCGGGGAGCTGTTTTTT. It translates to CASSLDSVRGELFF.

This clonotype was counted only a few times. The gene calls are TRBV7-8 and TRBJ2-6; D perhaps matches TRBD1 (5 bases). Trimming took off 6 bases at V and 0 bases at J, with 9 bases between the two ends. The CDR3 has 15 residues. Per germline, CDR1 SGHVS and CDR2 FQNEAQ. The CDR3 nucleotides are TGTGCCAGCAGGCAGGGTTACTCTGGGGCCAACGTCCTGACTTTC. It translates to CASRQGYSGANVLTF. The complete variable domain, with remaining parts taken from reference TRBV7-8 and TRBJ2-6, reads GAGVSQSPRYKVAKRGQDVALRCDPISGHVSLFWYQQALGQGPEFLTYFQNEAQLDKSGLPSDRFFAERPEGSVSTLKIQRTQQEDSAVYLCASRQGYSGANVLTFGAGSRLTVL.

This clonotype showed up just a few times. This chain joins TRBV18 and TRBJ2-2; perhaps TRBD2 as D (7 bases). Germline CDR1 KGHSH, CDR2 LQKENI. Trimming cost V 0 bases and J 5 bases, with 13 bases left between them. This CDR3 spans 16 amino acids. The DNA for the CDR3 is TGTGCCAGCTCACCACCGGAGGGGGGGCCGACCGGGGAGCTGTTTTTT. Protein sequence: CASSPPEGGPTGELFF.

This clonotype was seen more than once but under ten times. CDR3 region: CASSVVDRANTGELFF. CDR3 nucleotide sequence: TGTGCCAGCAGCGTAGTGGACAGGGCGAACACCGGGGAGCTGTTTTTT. The rearrangement joins TRBV9 to TRBJ2-2; TRBD1 agrees at 8 bases. The CDR3 sequence is 16 residues long. V was pared by 0 bases and J by 0 bases, with 1 base of the junction left unmatched. Germline V gives CDR1 SGDLS, CDR2 YYNGEE.

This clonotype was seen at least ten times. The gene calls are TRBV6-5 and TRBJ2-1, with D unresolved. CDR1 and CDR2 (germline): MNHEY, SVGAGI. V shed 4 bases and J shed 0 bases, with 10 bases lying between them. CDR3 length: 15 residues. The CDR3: CASSLTSSSYNEQFF. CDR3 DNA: TGTGCCAGCAGTTTAACTTCAAGCTCCTACAATGAGCAGTTCTTC.

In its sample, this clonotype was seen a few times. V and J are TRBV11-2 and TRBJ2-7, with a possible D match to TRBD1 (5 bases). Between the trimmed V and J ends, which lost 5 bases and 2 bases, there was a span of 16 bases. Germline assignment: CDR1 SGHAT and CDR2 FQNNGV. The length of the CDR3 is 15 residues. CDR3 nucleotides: TGTGCCAGCAGCCGTCAGATAGGGGCAGCCTACGAGCAGTACTTC. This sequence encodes CASSRQIGAAYEQYF.

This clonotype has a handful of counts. CDR3 protein: CASSLTSTGLLNSPLHF. The CDR3 coding sequence is TGTGCCAGCAGCTTAACCTCAACCGGGCTCCTTAATTCACCCCTCCACTTT. This chain joins TRBV7-2 and TRBJ1-6; D unresolved. The CDR3 loop spans 17 amino acids. Germline loops: CDR1 SGHTA, CDR2 FQGNSA. With 2 bases removed from V and 6 bases from J, the gap between germline ends came to 17 bases.

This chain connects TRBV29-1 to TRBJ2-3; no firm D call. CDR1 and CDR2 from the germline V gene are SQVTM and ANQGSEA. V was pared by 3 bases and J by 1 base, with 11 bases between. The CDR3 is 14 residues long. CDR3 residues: CSVDPAPGTDTQYF. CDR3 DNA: TGCAGCGTTGATCCCGCCCCCGGCACAGATACGCAGTATTTT.

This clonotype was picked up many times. The CDR3 is CASSEGTGELFF. CDR3 coding DNA: TGTGCCAGCAGTGAGGGGACCGGGGAGCTGTTTTTT. V gene TRBV2 combines with J gene TRBJ2-2; D is unresolved. The germline V and J ends were trimmed by 3 bases and 5 bases, with 4 bases remaining between them. Germline CDR1 and CDR2: SNHLY and FYNNEI. This CDR3 has 12 residues.

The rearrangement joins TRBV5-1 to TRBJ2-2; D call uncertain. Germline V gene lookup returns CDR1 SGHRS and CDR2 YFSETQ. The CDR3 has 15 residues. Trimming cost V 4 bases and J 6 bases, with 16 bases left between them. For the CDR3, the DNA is TGCGCCAGCAGCCAGGATTGGGCCGCGGCCGGGGAGCTGTTTTTT. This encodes CASSQDWAAAGELFF.

The CDR3 DNA reads as TGTGCCAGCAGCACCAGGACAGGGGACACTGAAGCTTTCTTT. Translating it yields CASSTRTGDTEAFF. The gene calls are TRBV9 and TRBJ1-1; 9 bases match TRBD1. The CDR3 runs to 14 residues. Germline values: CDR1 SGDLS, CDR2 YYNGEE. Losses at the gene ends were 4 bases for V and 3 bases for J; bases not matched to a gene: 4.

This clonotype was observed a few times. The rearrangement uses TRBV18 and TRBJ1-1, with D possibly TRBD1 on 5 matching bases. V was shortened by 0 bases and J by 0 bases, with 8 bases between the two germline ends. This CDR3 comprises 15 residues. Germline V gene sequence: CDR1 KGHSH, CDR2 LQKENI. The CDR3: CASSPPIGVNTEAFF. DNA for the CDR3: TGTGCCAGCTCACCACCGATAGGGGTGAACACTGAAGCTTTCTTT.

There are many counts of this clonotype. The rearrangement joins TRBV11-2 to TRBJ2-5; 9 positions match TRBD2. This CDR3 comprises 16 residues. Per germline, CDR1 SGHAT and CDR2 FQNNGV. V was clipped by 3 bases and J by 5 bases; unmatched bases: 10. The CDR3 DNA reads TGTGCCAGCAGCTTGGGTAGCGGGGGTTCTTGGGAGACCCAGTACTTC. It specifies CASSLGSGGSWETQYF.